Sequencing of this T cell receptor (beta chain) was carried out in a study of blood T cell repertoires in COVID-19. Assay: immunoSEQ multiplex PCR; the TCRdb copy retains only in-frame clones and omits some. The sample yields under 350,000 clones, under 95% seen once. Germline CDR1 is KGHSH and CDR2 is LQKENI. The length of the CDR3 is 16 residues. V was shortened by 0 bases and J by 5 bases, with 17 bases between the two germline ends. This sequence originates from a man between 60 and 75 years old who had recovered from COVID-19. The chain joins TRBV18 to TRBJ2-7, with D perhaps matching TRBD1 (6 bases). Material for sequencing was PBMCs or T cells enriched from blood (not recorded which). The CDR3 reads CASSPPTGRLRNEQYF. CDR3 bases: TGTGCCAGCTCACCACCCACAGGGCGGCTTCGGAACGAGCAGTACTTC.